The clone carrying this TCR beta chain was seen at least ten times. Its specificity is unknown. The CDR3 extends over 17 amino acids. Per the germline V gene, CDR1 is WSHSY and CDR2 is SAAADI. With 3 bases clipped from V and 2 bases from J, the junction kept 11 bases outside the gene matches. The data are from a study of Graves' ophthalmopathy and Graves' hyperthyroidism. Study conclusions and caveats: This model predicted ophthalmopathy progression (sensitivity about 67%, specificity 72% to 80%).

RNA served as the template for amplifying TCR beta CDR3 regions. The workflow started with a first-round RT-PCR run with HTBI primers and then moved on to a second-round multiplex PCR. TCRdb redid the calling of the multiplex PCR reads with MiXCR, one entry per CDR3 protein. The table includes about 1.1 million distinct CDR3 sequences, about 38% detected once. Patients newly diagnosed with hyperthyroidism, under 2 months' duration, were aged 18 to 65, the study reports. Exclusion applied to patients with other autoimmune diseases, uncontrolled infections, pregnancy or lactation. The sequencing sample was made of peripheral blood or thyroid tissue (not recorded which). The chain links TRBV10-2 to TRBJ2-5; 8 positions agree with TRBD1. The sequence was obtained from an adult man with Graves' hyperthyroidism. CDR3 bases: TGCGCCAGCAGTGAACCCTACCCCGGACAGGGACAAGAGACCCAGTACTTC. Its translation: CASSEPYPGQGQETQYF.